Listed here are 19 T cell receptor beta chains from one sample, sequenced in a study of blood T cell repertoires in COVID-19. The repertoire was sequenced with immunoSEQ multiplex PCR; TCRdb's copy has only in-frame clones and lacks some. This sample yields 200,000 to 300,000 clones, of which around 90% are seen a single time; just over 7% belongs to the top ten. Sequenced input: peripheral blood. These receptors originate from a man in his fifties or sixties who had recovered from COVID-19.

V and J are TRBV5-5 and TRBJ2-2, with D possibly TRBD1 on 5 matching bases. Germline V lookup: CDR1 SGHKS, CDR2 YYEKEE (reference sequence). The CDR3 runs to 14 residues. V was shortened by 3 bases and J by 1 base, with 7 bases between the two germline ends. This CDR3 is CASSWQGNTGELFF. CDR3 DNA sequence: TGTGCCAGCAGCTGGCAGGGGAACACCGGGGAGCTGTTTTTT.

This sequence joins TRBV13 and TRBJ2-7, with D maybe TRBD2 (5 bases). The CDR3 runs to 15 residues. The V gene's germline CDR1 is PRHDT and CDR2 FYEKMQ (reference sequence). The V gene lost 3 bases and the J gene lost 3 bases, with 15 bases spanning the gap. CDR3 DNA sequence: TGTGCCAGCAGCTTGGTACGACGGGGAGTCTACGAGCAGTACTTC. This codes for CASSLVRRGVYEQYF.

The rearrangement uses TRBV6-2 or TRBV6-3 and TRBJ2-2; 9 nucleotides align to TRBD2. Trimming at V came to 2 bases and at J to 4 bases, leaving 5 bases not matched to a gene. From germline, CDR1 is MNHEY and CDR2 SVGEGT. The CDR3 loop spans 16 amino acids. The CDR3 loop is CASSYRSSGVTGELFF. The DNA for the CDR3 is TGTGCCAGCAGTTACCGCTCTAGCGGGGTCACCGGGGAGCTGTTTTTT.

The genes are TRBV5-4 and TRBJ1-2, with D possibly being TRBD1 (6 bases). The CDR3 covers 14 residues. The germline CDR1 and CDR2 sequences are SGHNT and YYREEE (reference sequence). V was trimmed by 0 bases and J by 0 bases, leaving 6 bases between them. The CDR3 DNA reads TGTGCCAGCAGCTTGGGACAGGCTAACTATGGCTACACCTTC. Encoded protein: CASSLGQANYGYTF.

The chain joins TRBV13 to TRBJ1-6; possible D gene TRBD1, 5 bases. CDR1 is PRHDT, CDR2 FYEKMQ, per germline (reference sequence). With 5 bases removed from V and 5 bases from J, the gap between germline ends came to 13 bases. The CDR3 extends over 15 amino acids. The CDR3 here is CASSPRGVNNSPLHF. CDR3 bases: TGTGCCAGCAGCCCCCGGGGGGTGAATAATTCACCCCTCCACTTT.

The V call is TRBV4-1, the J call TRBJ1-2, with 9 nucleotides matching TRBD1. The junction had 8 bases not matched to a gene; V was cut back by 3 bases and J by 6 bases. The CDR3 has 15 amino acids. Germline V gene data show CDR1 as MGHRA and CDR2 as YSYEKL. In nucleotides, the CDR3 is TGCGCCAGCAGCCAGTACCGGGACAGGGTTGATGGCTACACCTTC. It translates to CASSQYRDRVDGYTF.

This rearrangement joins TRBV7-8 to TRBJ2-1, with 11 bases identical to TRBD2. The CDR3 length is 15 residues. Germline values: CDR1 SGHVS, CDR2 FQNEAQ. With V trimmed by 3 bases and J by 9 bases, 7 bases remained unmatched. The chain's CDR3 is CASSFKTSGVREQFF. CDR3 in DNA: TGTGCCAGCAGCTTTAAGACTAGCGGGGTTCGTGAGCAGTTCTTC.

This chain uses TRBV5-1 with TRBJ2-2; TRBD2 might be the D (6 bases). Per the germline V gene, CDR1 is SGHRS and CDR2 is YFSETQ. This CDR3 has 13 amino acids. V gave up 3 bases and J gave up 6 bases, with 9 bases separating them. The CDR3 loop reads CASSSGGAGELFF. In DNA, the CDR3 is TGCGCCAGCAGCTCCGGGGGTGCCGGGGAGCTGTTTTTT.

The rearrangement uses TRBV2 and TRBJ2-4; TRBD2 is a possible D gene (5 bases). In germline, CDR1 is SNHLY, CDR2 FYNNEI. Between the trimmed V and J ends, which lost 3 bases and 6 bases, there was a span of 12 bases. The CDR3 is 14 residues long. The CDR3 coding sequence is TGTGCCAGCAGTGAGGCTAGCTCATTAAACATTCAGTACTTC. It translates to CASSEASSLNIQYF.

CDR3: CAISDLTGGFSPLHF. The DNA for the CDR3 is TGTGCCATCAGTGATCTAACAGGGGGCTTTTCACCCCTCCACTTT. The chain uses TRBV10-3 and TRBJ1-6; 9 positions agree with TRBD1. Germline V lookup: CDR1 ENHRY, CDR2 SYGVKD. V gave up 3 bases and J gave up 9 bases; unmatched junction bases: 6. The CDR3 has 15 amino acids.

This rearrangement joins TRBV3-1 (or the pseudogene TRBV3-2) to TRBJ1-4, with D tentatively TRBD1 (6 bases). This CDR3 region has 13 residues. Germline CDR1 LGHDT, CDR2 YNNKEL (reference sequence). The V end was cut by 6 bases, the J end by 5 bases, with 10 bases between. The CDR3, as DNA: TGTGCCAGCAGGCTGGGGGCAAATGAAAAACTGTTTTTT. This translates into CASRLGANEKLFF.

This clone has a handful of counts. V gene TRBV6-5 combines with J gene TRBJ1-1; D call uncertain. The CDR3 loop spans 14 amino acids. The germline gives CDR1 MNHEY, CDR2 SVGAGI. V was clipped by 3 bases and J by 0 bases, with 8 bases between them. The CDR3 protein is CASSYTTVNTEAFF. The CDR3 nucleotides read TGTGCCAGCAGTTATACGACTGTGAACACTGAAGCTTTCTTT.

The chain couples TRBV6-4 to TRBJ1-3, with no clear D. This CDR3 contains 15 residues. Germline V gene sequence: CDR1 MRHNA, CDR2 SNTAGT. The germline V and J ends were trimmed by 4 bases and 0 bases, with 10 bases remaining between them. The CDR3 protein is CASSARFGSGNTIYF. The CDR3 DNA sequence: TGTGCCAGCAGTGCGAGATTCGGCTCTGGAAACACCATATATTTT.

This clone was seen more than once but under ten times. The V and J genes are TRBV5-1 and TRBJ2-2, with 12 bases aligning to TRBD2. Germline V gives CDR1 SGHRS, CDR2 YFSETQ. V dropped 5 bases and J dropped 7; count of bases not matched to a gene: 6. CDR3 size: 15 residues. This chain's CDR3 is CASSGLAGSFGELFF. The CDR3 DNA follows: TGCGCCAGCAGTGGACTAGCGGGGAGCTTCGGGGAGCTGTTTTTT.

V is TRBV5-1 and J is TRBJ1-6, with TRBD1 matching over 7 bases. This CDR3 spans 14 amino acids. V lost 1 base and J lost 7; bases outside the gene matches: 2. Germline V gene sequence: CDR1 SGHRS, CDR2 YFSETQ. The CDR3 nucleotides are TGCGCCAGCAGCTTGCTACAGGGGAATTCACCCCTCCACTTT. It translates to CASSLLQGNSPLHF.

The rearrangement uses TRBV30 and TRBJ2-3; no clear D. This CDR3 has 11 residues. Germline V gene sequence: CDR1 GTSNPN, CDR2 SVGIG (reference sequence). V lost 5 bases to trimming and J lost 2 bases, with 5 bases between them. CDR3 nucleotide sequence: TGTGCCTGGCACTCCACAGATACGCAGTATTTT. This encodes CAWHSTDTQYF.

The chain combines TRBV6-1 with TRBJ2-7; tentative D call: TRBD2 (5 bases). There are 16 residues in the CDR3. V lost 3 bases and J lost 9, with 24 bases in between. Germline CDR1 MNHNS, CDR2 SASEGT. CDR3 residues: CASSDIGRVRDPRQYV. In DNA form, the CDR3 reads TGTGCCAGCAGTGACATAGGGAGAGTCCGAGACCCTCGGCAGTACGTC.

This chain links TRBV12-3 or TRBV12-4 with TRBJ2-7, with D possibly being TRBD1 (5 bases). V dropped 6 bases and J dropped 1 base, with 10 bases sitting between them. There are 13 residues in the CDR3. The CDR3 bases are TGTGCCAGCAGCCGTGGGGCATCCTACGAGCAGTACGTC. The encoded protein is CASSRGASYEQYV.

The rearrangement links TRBV5-1 to TRBJ2-3; D may be TRBD1 (6 bases). Germline V gene lookup returns CDR1 SGHRS and CDR2 YFSETQ. Between the trimmed V and J ends, which lost 1 base and 2 bases, there was a span of 14 bases. The CDR3 is made up of 16 amino acids. CDR3 nucleotide sequence: TGCGCCAGCAGCTTGAATGGACAGCTATTCACAGATACGCAGTATTTT. This codes for CASSLNGQLFTDTQYF.